This T cell receptor beta chain is from a study of type 1 regulatory T cells. Study-wide context: T-allo10 is an in vitro-generated, Tr1-enriched CD4 T cell product specific for alloantigen.

TCRdb independently ran MiXCR on the reads; one entry per CDR3 protein. The sample shows tens of thousands of distinct CDR3 sequences, approximately 77% of them seen only once. On this clonotype: Its antigen remains unknown.

The graft donor-derived T-allo10 cells reportedly recognize host alloantigens, are anergic, and suppress alloantigen-specifically. This sequence originates from a human donor in good health. Sequencing input: cultured T cells, either the whole culture or a sorted T cell fraction (not recorded which). As to subset: Tr1-enriched cell product generated in vitro against host alloantigens.

The CDR3 loop is CASSIRRLSTDTQYF. The CDR3 nucleotides are TGTGCCAGCAGTATCCGGCGACTGAGCACAGATACGCAGTATTTT. This chain connects TRBV27 to TRBJ2-3; D not certain. Trimming removed 5 bases at V and 0 bases at J, with 12 bases between. CDR3 length equals 15 residues. Germline V lookup: CDR1 MNHEY, CDR2 SMNVEV (reference sequence).